These T cell receptor beta chains were read from a single sample in a study of T-cell memory formation after mild COVID-19. MiXCR, applied by TCRdb to the 5' RACE reads, yields one record per CDR3 protein. The sample contains some 290,000 distinct CDR3 sequences, about 17% of which appear only once. Source material: PBMCs or a T cell subset sorted from them (not recorded which). These receptor sequences come from a man aged 18 to 35 who had mild COVID-19 (a few samples of this study predate the infection). Cell type and time point are not known. CDR3s include the opening cysteine and the closing phenylalanine or tryptophan. D genes are given only for firm matches. Size is omitted from some rows. Given values are once, few, many or a class for expanded clones.

v_gene	j_gene	d_gene	abundance	CDR3aa	CDR3nt
TRBV9	TRBJ2-3	NA	few	CASSASWDLGSGTQYF	TGTGCCAGCAGCGCGTCGTGGGACTTGGGGAGCGGTACGCAGTATTTT
TRBV12-3/TRBV12-4	TRBJ1-5	NA	many	CASSALGGGNQPQHF	TGTGCCAGCAGCGCCCTGGGGGGCGGCAATCAGCCCCAGCATTTT
TRBV20-1	TRBJ2-1	TRBD2	few	CSVTSGGANEQFF	TGCAGTGTCACTAGCGGGGGGGCCAATGAGCAGTTCTTC
TRBV4-2	TRBJ2-3	NA	few	CASSQEGLGDVTDTQYF	TGTGCCAGCAGCCAAGAAGGACTGGGGGACGTGACAGATACGCAGTATTTT
TRBV18	TRBJ2-1	NA	few	CASSPAQGTSEQFF	TGTGCCAGCTCACCAGCACAGGGTACTTCTGAGCAGTTCTTC
TRBV9	TRBJ2-3	NA	NA	CASTGTPSTDTQYF	TGTGCCAGCACCGGGACCCCGAGCACAGATACGCAGTATTTT
TRBV12-3/TRBV12-4	TRBJ2-1	NA	few	CASHAGVFNEQFF	TGTGCCAGCCATGCAGGGGTTTTCAATGAGCAGTTCTTC
TRBV6-5	TRBJ1-5	NA	NA	CASSPTGLHSNQPQHF	TGTGCCAGCAGTCCAACGGGGCTACATAGCAATCAGCCCCAGCATTTT
TRBV2	TRBJ1-1	TRBD1	NA	CASSGSTGGTEAFF	TGTGCCAGCAGTGGATCGACAGGGGGGACTGAAGCTTTCTTT
TRBV2	TRBJ2-5	TRBD2	NA	CASPLGVAGRGETQYF	TGTGCCAGCCCCCTGGGGGTCGCAGGGAGGGGAGAGACCCAGTACTTC